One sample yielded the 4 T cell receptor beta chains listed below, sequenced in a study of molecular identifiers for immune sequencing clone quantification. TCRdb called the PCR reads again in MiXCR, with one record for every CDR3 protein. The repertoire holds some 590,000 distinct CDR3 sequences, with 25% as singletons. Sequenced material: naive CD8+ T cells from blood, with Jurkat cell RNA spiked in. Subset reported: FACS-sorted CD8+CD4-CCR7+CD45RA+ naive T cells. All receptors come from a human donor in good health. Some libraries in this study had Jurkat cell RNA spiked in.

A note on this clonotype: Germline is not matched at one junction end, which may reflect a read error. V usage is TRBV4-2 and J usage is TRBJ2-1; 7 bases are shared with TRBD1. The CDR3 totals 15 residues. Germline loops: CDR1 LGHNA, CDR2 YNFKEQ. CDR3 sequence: CVSSQENRGSREQFF. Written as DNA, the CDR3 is TGTGTCAGCAGCCAAGAAAACAGGGGTTCGCGTGAGCAGTTCTTC.

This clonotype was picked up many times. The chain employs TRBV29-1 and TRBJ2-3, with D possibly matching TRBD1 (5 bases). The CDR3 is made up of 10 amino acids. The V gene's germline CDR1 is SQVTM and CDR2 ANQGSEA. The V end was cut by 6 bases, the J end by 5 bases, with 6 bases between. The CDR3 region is CSVRVDTQYF. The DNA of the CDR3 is TGCAGCGTCAGGGTAGATACGCAGTATTTT.

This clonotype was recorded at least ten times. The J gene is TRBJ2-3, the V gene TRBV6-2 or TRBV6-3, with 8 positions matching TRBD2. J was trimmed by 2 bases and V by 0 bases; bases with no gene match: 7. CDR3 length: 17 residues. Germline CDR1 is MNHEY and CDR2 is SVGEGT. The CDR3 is CASSYSLAEGATDTQYF. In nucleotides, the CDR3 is TGTGCCAGCAGTTACTCACTAGCGGAGGGAGCCACAGATACGCAGTATTTT.

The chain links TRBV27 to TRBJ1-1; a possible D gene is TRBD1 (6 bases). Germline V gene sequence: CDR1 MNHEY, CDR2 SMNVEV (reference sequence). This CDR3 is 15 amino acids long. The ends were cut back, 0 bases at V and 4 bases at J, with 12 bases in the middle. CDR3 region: CASSLSPGGLTEAFF. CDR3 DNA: TGTGCCAGCAGTTTATCTCCCGGGGGCCTCACTGAAGCTTTCTTT.